This section outlines one TCR beta chain sequence together with its context. Its cognate antigen is unknown. This sample stems from a study of Ad26.COV2.S vaccination and SARS-CoV-2 variants. Assay used: immunoSEQ multiplex PCR; TCRdb lists only in-frame clones, some missing. The table shows roughly 390,000 clones, with 70% to 90% occurring only once. The study's findings and limits: Those who received vaccine or placebo ended up with similar non-spike TCR breadth.

This CDR3 has 14 amino acids. Germline CDR1 reads LGHDT; CDR2 reads YNNKEL (reference sequence). The V end was cut by 1 base, the J end by 6 bases, with 13 bases between. Specified treatment: around 19 received Ad26.COV2.S at low or high dose, single or two shots; roughly 5 received placebo; per-sample allocation not given. Samples came from day 63 after the first vaccine or placebo injection. This Boston cohort included adults aged 18-55 years. The TCR sequence derives from a person aged 18 to 65 who received the Ad26.COV2.S COVID-19 vaccine or a placebo. The chain couples TRBV3-1 (or the pseudogene TRBV3-2) to TRBJ2-7; D might be TRBD1 or TRBD2, each matching 5 bases. The specimen was peripheral blood, collected in a trial of Ad26.COV2.S vaccine versus placebo. The CDR3 coding sequence is TGTGCCAGCAGCCAAGCCCGAGGGGCAGGCGAGCAGTACTTC. Its translation is CASSQARGAGEQYF.